These 9 T cell receptor beta chains originate from one sample sequenced in a study of shared clonotypes between healthy human individuals. Data came from immunoSEQ multiplex PCR; TCRdb stores just in-frame clones and leaves some out. The sample lists about 680,000 clones; around 72% were seen once. The sequencing sample was made of memory CD4+ T cells sorted from blood. As for subset: CD45RA-negative fraction. The receptors derive from a woman aged 25-40 years in good health.

V is TRBV6-5 and J is TRBJ1-5, with 7 bases matching TRBD1. J lost 4 bases, V lost 7 bases, and 10 bases had no gene match. Germline values: CDR1 MNHEY, CDR2 SVGAGI. CDR3 length: 15 residues. CDR3 region: CASIDPGQQNQPQHF. The CDR3 DNA reads TGTGCCAGCATAGACCCGGGACAGCAAAATCAGCCCCAGCATTTT.

Comments on this clone: This same CDR3 is encoded by further DNA sequences in the sample. The chain employs TRBV27 and TRBJ1-1; TRBD1 matches 7 bases. The CDR3 totals 13 residues. With 5 bases clipped from V and 0 bases from J, the junction kept 0 bases outside the gene matches. Per germline, CDR1 MNHEY and CDR2 SMNVEV (reference sequence). The CDR3 is CASSRGLNTEAFF. CDR3 bases: TGTGCCAGCAGTAGGGGGCTGAACACTGAAGCTTTCTTT.

CDR3: CSVEFRLAGGIHNEQFF. In DNA form, the CDR3 reads TGCAGCGTTGAGTTTAGGCTAGCGGGCGGAATCCACAATGAGCAGTTCTTC. The chain employs TRBV29-1 and TRBJ2-1; 8 nucleotides align to TRBD2. V was pared by 3 bases and J by 5 bases, with 15 bases of the junction left unmatched. The CDR3 consists of 17 residues. The germline CDR1 and CDR2 sequences are SQVTM and ANQGSEA.

The chain joins TRBV4-1 to TRBJ2-5, with unresolved D. Germline CDR1 reads MGHRA; CDR2 reads YSYEKL. The CDR3 sequence is 13 residues long. The V end lost 1 base, the J end lost 5 bases, and 8 bases lay between the germline ends. The CDR3 region has the DNA TGCGCCAGCAGCCAAGGATACGGGGAGACCCAGTACTTC. Its protein product is CASSQGYGETQYF.

The chain couples TRBV5-8 to TRBJ2-5, with 7 bases identical to TRBD1. CDR3 length equals 13 residues. J was trimmed by 4 bases and V by 2 bases; bases with no gene match: 2. Germline values: CDR1 SGHTS, CDR2 YDEGEE. Here the CDR3 reads CASSFNRGETQYF. The DNA of the CDR3 is TGTGCCAGCAGCTTCAACAGGGGAGAGACCCAGTACTTC.

This clone was observed at least ten times. The sample has other DNA sequences that encode this CDR3 too. The rearrangement links TRBV2 to TRBJ1-5, with D possibly TRBD1 on 6 matching bases. Germline lookup yields CDR1 SNHLY and CDR2 FYNNEI. The V and J ends lost 4 bases and 0 bases respectively, with 10 bases between them. The CDR3 consists of 15 residues. CDR3 DNA: TGTGCCAGCAGTGTCGGACAGCTTAGCAATCAGCCCCAGCATTTT. It translates to CASSVGQLSNQPQHF. The entire variable domain, with the rest obtained from reference TRBV2 and TRBJ1-5, is as follows: EPEVTQTPSHQVTQMGQEVILRCVPISNHLYFYWYRQILGQKVEFLVSFYNNEISEKSEIFDDQFSVERPDGSNFTLKIRSTKLEDSAMYFCASSVGQLSNQPQHFGDGTRLSIL.

The chain links TRBV6-1 to TRBJ1-1; tentative D call: TRBD1 (5 bases). CDR3 length equals 14 residues. Trimming took off 4 bases at V and 6 bases at J, with 15 bases between the two ends. In germline, CDR1 is MNHNS, CDR2 SASEGT. CDR3 region: CASSARGGGAEAFF. The CDR3 nucleotides are TGTGCCAGCAGTGCAAGGGGCGGAGGCGCTGAAGCTTTCTTT.

The rearrangement uses TRBV11-1 and TRBJ2-5; 8 bases line up with TRBD1. Germline V gene lookup returns CDR1 SGHAT and CDR2 FQDESV (reference sequence). V lost 2 bases, J lost 0 bases, and 11 bases stayed unmatched. This CDR3 is built from 18 residues. CDR3 in DNA: TGTGCCAGCAGCTTACCCAGGGGGCGGGCCCTGTACCAAGAGACCCAGTACTTC. Encoded protein: CASSLPRGRALYQETQYF.

V gene TRBV6-5 combines with J gene TRBJ1-5; possible D gene TRBD1, 6 bases. The CDR3 is made up of 16 amino acids. The germline gives CDR1 MNHEY, CDR2 SVGAGI. V was shortened by 4 bases and J by 4 bases, with 17 bases between the two germline ends. DNA for the CDR3: TGTGCCAGCAGTTCCACCCAGGGACACCCGAATCAGCCCCAGCATTTT. This sequence encodes CASSSTQGHPNQPQHF.